This TCR beta chain was recorded in a study of T cell responses to AZD1222 COVID-19 vaccine. Study details: Second doses that came at about 4 or about 12 weeks were put together.

The ends were cut back, 7 bases at V and 9 bases at J, with 30 bases in the middle. Germline CDR1 is SQVTM and CDR2 is ANQGSEA. This CDR3 is 16 amino acids long. Comment on this clone: Its antigen is still unknown.

Findings and caveats of the study: Variant regions that are unmutated are reportedly the target of nearly half of spike-specific TCRs. Receipt of two AZD1222 doses was followed by a rise in Spike-specific TCR breadth and depth.

Assay: immunoSEQ multiplex PCR; the TCRdb copy retains only in-frame clones and omits some. The sample has about 120,000 clones, 70% to 90% seen once; the top ten hold 8% to 9.5%. The V and J genes are TRBV29-1 and TRBJ2-5, with a possible D match to TRBD1 (5 bases). This TCR was sampled from an adult in good health. The specimen comprised peripheral blood, sampled on day 0 of AZD1222 vaccination. The CDR3 DNA reads TGCAGCGGCCAAGTGAGCCCTAAGGGGAATATCGGGTCCCAGTACTTC. This translates into CSGQVSPKGNIGSQYF.